Shown below are 9 T cell receptor beta chains from a single sample sequenced in a study of immune evolution from preneoplasia to lung adenocarcinoma. TCRdb's copy holds only in-frame clones and misses some; the assay was immunoSEQ multiplex PCR. The profile shows 14,000 or so clones, about 85% of them singletons. Input material: FFPE lung adenocarcinoma in situ tissue. All receptors derive from a donor of 70 years or more with lung adenocarcinoma.

This chain links TRBV28 with TRBJ1-2; tentatively, D is TRBD1 (6 bases). The V gene lost 10 bases and the J gene lost 2 bases, with 14 bases spanning the gap. The V gene's germline CDR1 is MDHEN and CDR2 SYDVKM. This CDR3 region has 13 residues. Written as DNA, the CDR3 is TGTGCCACCAGGCAGGGGCACAACTATGGCTACACCTTC. Protein: CATRQGHNYGYTF.

V usage is TRBV11-2 and J usage is TRBJ2-1; the match to TRBD2 covers 9 bases. Germline V lookup: CDR1 SGHAT, CDR2 FQNNGV. Germline trimming cut 2 bases from V and 7 bases from J; bases unmatched to any gene: 6. This CDR3 has 15 amino acids. CDR3 DNA sequence: TGTGCCAGCAGCTTATATAGCGGGAGTCAGAATGAGCAGTTCTTC. Translated, it gives CASSLYSGSQNEQFF.

This chain links TRBV5-4 with TRBJ2-3; tentative D call: TRBD2 (6 bases). CDR1 SGHNT and CDR2 YYREEE come from the germline V gene (reference sequence). CDR3 length: 15 residues. The V end lost 1 base, the J end lost 0 bases, and 9 bases lay between the germline ends. CDR3 in DNA: TGTGCCAGCAGCTTGAGTAGCGGCAGCACAGATACGCAGTATTTT. It yields the protein CASSLSSGSTDTQYF.

V and J are TRBV11-2 and TRBJ2-6, with no clear D. The germline V gene has CDR1 SGHAT and CDR2 FQNNGV. This CDR3 is built from 16 residues. V lost 0 bases and J lost 2, with 8 bases in between. The CDR3 DNA reads as TGTGCCAGCAGCTTAGATATGGGCGCTGGGGCCAACGTCCTGACTTTC. As protein: CASSLDMGAGANVLTF. Filled out from reference TRBV11-2 and TRBJ2-6, the complete variable domain reads EAGVAQSPRYKIIEKRQSVAFWCNPISGHATLYWYQQILGQGPKLLIQFQNNGVVDDSQLPKDRFSAERLKGVDSTLKIQPAKLEDSAVYLCASSLDMGAGANVLTFGAGSRLTVL.

This clone showed up just a few times. The genes are TRBV30 and TRBJ1-4; 10 bases line up with TRBD1. Looked up from germline, CDR1 is GTSNPN and CDR2 is SVGIG (reference sequence). The CDR3 covers 13 residues. Trimming took 4 bases from V and 5 from J; bases not matched to a gene: 1. In DNA form, the CDR3 reads TGTGCCTGGAAGGACAGGGGGAATGAAAAACTGTTTTTT. This translates into CAWKDRGNEKLFF.

This chain joins TRBV11-2 and TRBJ1-2; D remains ambiguous. The CDR3 totals 15 residues. The germline gives CDR1 SGHAT, CDR2 FQNNGV. Deletions cut 1 base from V and 5 bases from J, with 14 bases between. The CDR3 loop is CASSLGSTPGYGYTF. The CDR3 DNA reads as TGTGCCAGCAGCTTAGGCAGTACACCCGGTTATGGCTACACCTTC.

The chain recombines TRBV29-1 with TRBJ2-3; 12 bases match TRBD2. The ends lost 6 bases at V and 5 bases at J; junction bases unmatched: 6. This CDR3 contains 14 residues. CDR1 is SQVTM and CDR2 is ANQGSEA in the germline V gene. CDR3 sequence reads: CSVATSGRQDTQYF. CDR3 bases: TGCAGCGTCGCGACTAGCGGGAGACAAGATACGCAGTATTTT.

This clone was observed a few times. The chain recombines TRBV29-1 with TRBJ2-3; no clear D. CDR3 size: 14 residues. From germline, CDR1 is SQVTM and CDR2 ANQGSEA. Trimming pared 6 bases from V and 0 bases from J, leaving 13 bases between. CDR3 coding DNA: TGCAGCGTCCTTAGCAGAACTAGCACAGATACGCAGTATTTT. Translating it yields CSVLSRTSTDTQYF.

The rearrangement links TRBV29-1 to TRBJ1-1; 7 nucleotides align to TRBD1. Germline CDR1 reads SQVTM; CDR2 reads ANQGSEA. The length of the CDR3 is 13 residues. Trimming removed 8 bases from V and 1 base from J; junction bases left unmatched: 7. DNA of the CDR3: TGCAGCACCCGACAGGGTGCGAACACTGAAGCTTTCTTT. It codes for CSTRQGANTEAFF.